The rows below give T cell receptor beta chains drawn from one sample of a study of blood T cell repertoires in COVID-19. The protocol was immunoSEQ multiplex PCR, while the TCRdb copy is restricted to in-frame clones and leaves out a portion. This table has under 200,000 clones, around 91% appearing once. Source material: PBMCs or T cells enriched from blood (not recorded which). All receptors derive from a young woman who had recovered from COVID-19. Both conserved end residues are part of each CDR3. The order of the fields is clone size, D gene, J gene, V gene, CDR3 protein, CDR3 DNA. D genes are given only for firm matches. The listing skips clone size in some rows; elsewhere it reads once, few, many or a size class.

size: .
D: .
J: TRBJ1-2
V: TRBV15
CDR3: CATSRDPRTTEGYTF
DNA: TGTGCCACCAGCAGAGATCCCCGGACGACAGAGGGCTACACCTTC

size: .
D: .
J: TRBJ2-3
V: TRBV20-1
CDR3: CSARDGRAQYF
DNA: TGCAGTGCTCGGGACGGGAGAGCGCAGTATTTT

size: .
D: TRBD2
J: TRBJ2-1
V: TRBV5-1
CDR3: CASRPRGLAGVYEQFF
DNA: TGCGCCAGCCGACCCCGGGGACTAGCGGGAGTGTATGAGCAGTTCTTC

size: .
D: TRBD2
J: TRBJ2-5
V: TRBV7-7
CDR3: CASSLVGLAEETQYF
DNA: TGTGCTAGCAGCTTAGTCGGACTAGCAGAAGAGACCCAGTACTTC

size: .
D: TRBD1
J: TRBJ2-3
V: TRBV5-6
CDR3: CASSTEDRAPDTQYF
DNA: TGTGCCAGCAGCACCGAGGACAGGGCACCAGATACGCAGTATTTT

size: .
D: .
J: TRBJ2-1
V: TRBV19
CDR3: CASSITGSYNEQFF
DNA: TGTGCCAGTAGTATCACTGGCTCCTACAATGAGCAGTTCTTC

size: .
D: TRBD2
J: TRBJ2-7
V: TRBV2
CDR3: CASRGNRDGGEQYF
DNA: TGTGCCAGCAGAGGTAACCGGGACGGGGGGGAGCAGTACTTC

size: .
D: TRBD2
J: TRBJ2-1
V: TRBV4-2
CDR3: CASSQDVRLAANNEQFF
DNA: TGTGCCAGCAGCCAAGATGTGAGGCTAGCGGCCAACAATGAGCAGTTCTTC

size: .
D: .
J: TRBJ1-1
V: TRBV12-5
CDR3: CASGTGTEAFF
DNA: TGTGCTAGTGGTACAGGCACTGAAGCTTTCTTT

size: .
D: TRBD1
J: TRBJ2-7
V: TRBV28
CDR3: CASGQGQGTYEQYF
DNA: TGTGCCAGCGGCCAGGGACAGGGCACCTACGAGCAGTACTTC

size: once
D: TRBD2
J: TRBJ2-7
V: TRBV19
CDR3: CASNSREKPYEQYF
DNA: TGTGCCAGTAATTCGCGGGAGAAACCCTACGAGCAGTACTTC

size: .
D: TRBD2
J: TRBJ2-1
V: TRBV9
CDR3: CASSPGGSINNEQFF
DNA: TGTGCCAGCAGCCCCGGGGGGTCTATTAACAATGAGCAGTTCTTC

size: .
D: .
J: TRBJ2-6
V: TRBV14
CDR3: CASSQDYGSSGVNVLTF
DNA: TGTGCCAGCAGCCAAGATTATGGGAGCTCTGGGGTCAACGTCCTGACTTTC

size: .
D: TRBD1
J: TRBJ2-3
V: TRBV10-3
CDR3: CAISPTGSDTQYF
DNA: TGTGCCATCAGCCCGACAGGGTCAGATACGCAGTATTTT

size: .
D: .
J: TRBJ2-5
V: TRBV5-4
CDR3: CASSLGLEKQETQYF
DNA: TGTGCCAGCAGCTTGGGACTAGAGAAGCAAGAGACCCAGTACTTC

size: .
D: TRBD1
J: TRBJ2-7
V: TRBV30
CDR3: CAWIGTGGLHHEQYF
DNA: TGTGCCTGGATTGGGACAGGGGGCCTCCACCACGAGCAGTACTTC

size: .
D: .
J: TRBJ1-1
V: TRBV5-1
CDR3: CASSKPGQNTEAFF
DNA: TGCGCCAGCAGCAAGCCGGGACAGAACACTGAAGCTTTCTTT

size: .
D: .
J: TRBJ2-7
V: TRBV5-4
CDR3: CASSLAGRDEQYF
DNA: TGTGCCAGCAGCTTGGCCGGCAGGGACGAGCAGTACTTC

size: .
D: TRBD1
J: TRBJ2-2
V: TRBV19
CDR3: CASSPGTGNTGELFF
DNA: TGTGCCAGTAGTCCCGGGACAGGGAACACCGGGGAGCTGTTTTTT

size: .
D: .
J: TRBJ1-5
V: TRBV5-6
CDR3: CASSLWGGRNQPQHF
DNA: TGTGCCAGCAGCTTATGGGGGGGCCGGAATCAGCCCCAGCATTTT

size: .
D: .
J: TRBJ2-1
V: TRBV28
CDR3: CASSLAPGTSYNEQFF
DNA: TGTGCCAGCAGTCTCGCACCCGGGACTTCCTACAATGAGCAGTTCTTC

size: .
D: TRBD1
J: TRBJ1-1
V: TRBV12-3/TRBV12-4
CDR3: CANQRGRGTEAFF
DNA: TGTGCCAACCAAAGGGGGCGCGGAACTGAAGCTTTCTTT

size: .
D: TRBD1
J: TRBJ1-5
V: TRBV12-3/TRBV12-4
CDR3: CASRGQRNQPQHF
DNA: TGTGCCAGCAGGGGACAGCGAAATCAGCCCCAGCATTTT

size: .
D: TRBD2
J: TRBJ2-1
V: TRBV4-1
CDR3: CASRPRVTSVAGGPGNEQFF
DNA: TGCGCCAGCAGGCCAAGAGTTACGTCGGTAGCGGGAGGGCCAGGCAATGAGCAGTTCTTC

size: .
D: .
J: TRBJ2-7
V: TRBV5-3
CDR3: CARSLVSARGSYEQYF
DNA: TGTGCCAGAAGCTTGGTGAGCGCCAGGGGTTCCTACGAGCAGTACTTC

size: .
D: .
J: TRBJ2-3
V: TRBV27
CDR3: CASSSRQSWGTDTQYF
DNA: TGTGCCAGCAGTTCCCGACAGTCCTGGGGCACAGATACGCAGTATTTT

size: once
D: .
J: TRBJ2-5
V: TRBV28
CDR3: CASSLQYQETQYF
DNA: TGTGCCAGCAGTTTACAGTACCAAGAGACCCAGTACTTC

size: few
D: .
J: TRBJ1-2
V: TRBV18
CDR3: CASSPLADANYGYTF
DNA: TGTGCCAGCTCACCTTTGGCCGATGCTAACTATGGCTACACCTTC

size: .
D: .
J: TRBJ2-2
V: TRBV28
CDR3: CASSPAPSGTGELFF
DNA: TGTGCCAGCAGTCCTGCCCCCTCCGGCACCGGGGAGCTGTTTTTT

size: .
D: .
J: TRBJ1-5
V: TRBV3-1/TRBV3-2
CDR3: CASSQDGTPRPQHF
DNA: TGTGCCAGCAGCCAAGATGGGACACCAAGGCCCCAGCATTTT

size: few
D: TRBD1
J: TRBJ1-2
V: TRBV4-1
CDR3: CASSPLGVRDSYGYTF
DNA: TGCGCCAGCAGCCCCCTTGGGGTTCGGGACAGCTATGGCTACACCTTC

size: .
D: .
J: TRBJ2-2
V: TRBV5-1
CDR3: CASSLDGTTGELFF
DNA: TGCGCCAGCAGCTTAGACGGGACAACCGGGGAGCTGTTTTTT

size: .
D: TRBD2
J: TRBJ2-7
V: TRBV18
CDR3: CASSPGPRLLAGQYPYEQYF
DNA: TGTGCCAGCTCACCTGGGCCCAGACTTCTAGCGGGACAGTACCCCTACGAGCAGTACTTC

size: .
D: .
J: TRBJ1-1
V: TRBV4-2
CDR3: CASSLGGYTNTEAFF
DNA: TGTGCCAGCAGCCTAGGGGGTTACACGAACACTGAAGCTTTCTTT

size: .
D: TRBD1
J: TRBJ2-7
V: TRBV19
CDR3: CASSIRGQGSYEQYF
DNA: TGTGCCAGTAGTATTAGGGGACAGGGCTCCTACGAGCAGTACTTC

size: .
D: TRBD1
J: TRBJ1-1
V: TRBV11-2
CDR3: CASSLDHGQGF
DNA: TGTGCCAGCAGCTTAGACCACGGACAGGGATTT

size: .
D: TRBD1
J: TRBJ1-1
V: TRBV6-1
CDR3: CASREDREDFEAFF
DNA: TGTGCCAGCAGAGAGGACAGGGAGGATTTCGAAGCTTTCTTT

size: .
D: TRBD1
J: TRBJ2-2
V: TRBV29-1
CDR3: CSVGQGTGELFF
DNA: TGCAGCGTAGGACAGGGTACCGGGGAGCTGTTTTTT

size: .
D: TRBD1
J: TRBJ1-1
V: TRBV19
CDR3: CASSINRGGTEAFF
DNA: TGTGCCAGTAGTATCAACAGGGGTGGGACTGAAGCTTTCTTT

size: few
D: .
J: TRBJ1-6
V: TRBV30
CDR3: CAWSASNSPLHF
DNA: TGTGCCTGGAGCGCCAGTAATTCACCCCTCCACTTT

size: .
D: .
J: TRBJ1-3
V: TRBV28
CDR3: CASSWGGSGNTIYF
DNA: TGTGCCAGCAGTTGGGGGGGATCTGGAAACACCATATATTTT

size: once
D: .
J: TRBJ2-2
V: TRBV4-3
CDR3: CASSQSPRVGGELFF
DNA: TGCGCCAGCAGCCAAAGCCCCAGGGTTGGCGGGGAGCTGTTTTTT

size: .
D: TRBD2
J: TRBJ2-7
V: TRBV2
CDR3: CASSAGTRFYEQYF
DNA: TGTGCCAGCAGCGCCGGGACTAGATTCTACGAGCAGTACTTC